The T cell receptor (beta chain) under discussion was sequenced for a study of cytomegalovirus exposure and HLA in healthy donors. General observations from the study: In vitro confirmation showed three CMV-associated chains to be CMV antigen specific. It was assumed in the presence/absence analyses that sequencing depth was roughly uniform across donors.

Note on this clone: The antigen remains undetermined.

CDR3 length: 17 amino acids. Losses at the gene ends were 0 bases for V and 3 bases for J; bases not matched to a gene: 10. Germline-derived CDR1 and CDR2 are MGHRA and YSYEKL. The study ran its PCR with 60 Vbeta and 13 Jbeta primers. Data came from immunoSEQ multiplex PCR; TCRdb stores just in-frame clones and leaves some out. Of 300,000 or so clones in the sample, about four fifths were seen once. The chain joins TRBV4-1 to TRBJ2-7, with 8 nucleotides matching TRBD1. Sequenced sample: PBMCs. This TCR derives from a woman aged 40 to 50 in good health and CMV-seropositive. CDR3 amino acids: CASSQEPTTGVDYEQYF. CDR3 nucleotide sequence: TGCGCCAGCAGCCAAGAGCCTACGACAGGGGTGGACTACGAGCAGTACTTC.